This TCR beta chain was sequenced during a study of T cells in Graves' hyperthyroidism and ophthalmopathy. Study-level points and caveats: Also found in blood were most expanded thyroid clonotypes above 0.001. In the analysis, a 13 V-J model separated ophthalmopathy from stable hyperthyroidism.

This clonotype was observed a few times. What it binds is not known. The junction and the germline gene differ at one end; a read error may be behind it. TCR beta CDR3 regions were amplified from RNA transcripts. With the HTBI primer set, the TCR CDR3 went through a first round of RT-PCR. TCRdb reanalysed the multiplex PCR reads using MiXCR and keeps one entry per CDR3 protein. Here the sample spans roughly 500,000 distinct CDR3 sequences, 46% being singletons. CDR3 size: 15 residues. The germline V gene has CDR1 MNHNY and CDR2 SVGAGI (reference sequence). The study excluded patients with uncontrolled infection, other autoimmune disease, pregnancy or lactation. Each diagnosis drew on symptoms, thyroxine, TRAb, thyroid ultrasound and orbital computed tomography findings.

Sequenced input: peripheral blood or thyroid tissue (not recorded which). This sequence originates from an adult woman with Graves' disease, either hyperthyroidism or ophthalmopathy (not recorded which). The gene calls are TRBV6-6 and TRBJ1-4, with D perhaps matching TRBD1 (6 bases). CDR3 nucleotides: TGTGCCGGCAGAGGACGGACAGCAACTAATGAAAAACTGTTTTTT. As protein: CAGRGRTATNEKLFF.